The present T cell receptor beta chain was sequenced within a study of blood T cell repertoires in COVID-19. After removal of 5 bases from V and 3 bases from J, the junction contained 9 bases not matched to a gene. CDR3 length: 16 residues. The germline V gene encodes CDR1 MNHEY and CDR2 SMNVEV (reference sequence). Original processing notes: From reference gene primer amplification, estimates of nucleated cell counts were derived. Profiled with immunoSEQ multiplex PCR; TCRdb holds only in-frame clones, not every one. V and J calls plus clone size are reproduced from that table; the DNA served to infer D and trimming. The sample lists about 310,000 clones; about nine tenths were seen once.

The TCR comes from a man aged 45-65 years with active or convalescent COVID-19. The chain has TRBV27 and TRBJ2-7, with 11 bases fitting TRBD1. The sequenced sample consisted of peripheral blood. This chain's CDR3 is CASSPRGQGDYYEQYF. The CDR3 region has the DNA TGTGCCAGCAGTCCCAGGGGACAGGGGGATTACTACGAGCAGTACTTC.